This TCR beta chain derives from a study of T-cell reconstitution after alpha-beta-depleted transplantation in children. In this sample, this clonotype turned up a few times. What it binds is not known. The TCRbeta library incorporated unique molecular identifiers. One entry per CDR3 protein, called by TCRdb with MiXCR from the PCR reads. The sample shows fewer than 550,000 distinct CDR3 sequences, roughly a tenth of them seen only once. The trim removed 4 bases at V and 4 bases at J, leaving 10 bases unmatched. The CDR3 covers 16 residues. CDR1 SEHNR and CDR2 FQNEAQ come from the germline V gene (reference sequence). Broader study findings: Fresh T-cell production supplied most of the T-cell counts and diversity seen one year after transplant. In some patients, recipient T cells and intrathymic progenitors surviving conditioning explained high day-60 diversity. Two months or so post-transplant, alpha-beta T cells reportedly derived from several hundred expanded graft clones.

The sequencing here drew on PBMCs, taken before TCRalphabeta/CD19-depleted stem cell transplant. This chain connects TRBV7-9 to TRBJ1-2; 9 nucleotides agree with TRBD1. This clonotype was obtained from a child younger than 10 with inherited bone marrow failure, due to receive a stem cell transplant. In DNA form, the CDR3 reads TGTGCCAGCAGCTCCCCTCCGTGGGACAGGGTCTATGGCTACACCTTC. It encodes CASSSPPWDRVYGYTF.